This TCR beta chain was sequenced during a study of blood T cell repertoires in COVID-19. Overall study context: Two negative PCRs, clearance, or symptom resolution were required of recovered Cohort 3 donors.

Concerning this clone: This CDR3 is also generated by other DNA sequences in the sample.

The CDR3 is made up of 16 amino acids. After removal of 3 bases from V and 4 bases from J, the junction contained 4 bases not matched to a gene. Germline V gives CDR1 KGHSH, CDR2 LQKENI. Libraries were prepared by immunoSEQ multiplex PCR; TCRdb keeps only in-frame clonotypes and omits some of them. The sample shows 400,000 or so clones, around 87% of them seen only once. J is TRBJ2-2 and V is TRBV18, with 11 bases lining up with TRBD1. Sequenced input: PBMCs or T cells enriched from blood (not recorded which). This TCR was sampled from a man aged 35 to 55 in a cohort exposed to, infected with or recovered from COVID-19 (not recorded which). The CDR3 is CASSPAGTGGTGELFF. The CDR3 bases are TGTGCCAGCTCACCCGCCGGGACAGGGGGCACCGGGGAGCTGTTTTTT.